What follows is one TCR beta chain and its context. Its antigen is currently unknown. In the same sample, other DNA sequences code for this CDR3. These data originate in a study of STAT5B mutations in CD4+ large granular lymphocyte leukemia. This CDR3 contains 12 residues. V lost 3 bases and J lost 1, with 2 bases in between. Germline V lookup: CDR1 KGHSH, CDR2 LQKENI. Points from the study as a whole: The CD4+ versus CD8+ T-LGLL clonality difference may reflect limited sample size.

Produced via immunoSEQ multiplex PCR; TCRdb's table is partial and in-frame only. This table holds around 29,000 clones, 65% to 80% found once. Control samples were healthy donors' buffy coats. The rearrangement joins TRBV18 to TRBJ2-3; D uncertain. The clonotype comes from a human donor in good health. Sequenced sample: CD4+ T cells from blood buffy coats. The CDR3 nucleotides are TGTGCCAGCTCACCCGGCACAGATACGCAGTATTTT. It yields the protein CASSPGTDTQYF.